Below, 18 T cell receptor beta chains from the same sample are listed, as sequenced in a study of patients and donors after allogeneic stem cell transplantation. TCRdb independently ran MiXCR on the RT-PCR reads; one entry per CDR3 protein. The repertoire holds about a million distinct CDR3 sequences, with roughly 18% as singletons. Material: blood, either unsorted or a sorted T cell fraction (not recorded which). These receptors were taken from a human donor who was either an allogeneic HSCT recipient or a stem cell or donor lymphocyte infusion donor (not recorded which). It is not recorded whose cells these are; they may come from a transplant donor.

V usage is TRBV29-1 and J usage is TRBJ1-1; no definite D call. V was pared by 6 bases and J by 1 base, with 15 bases between. Germline values: CDR1 SQVTM, CDR2 ANQGSEA. The CDR3 extends over 14 amino acids. The CDR3 sequence is CSVAIGPKNTEAFF. As DNA, the CDR3 is TGCAGCGTCGCGATCGGACCGAAGAACACTGAAGCTTTCTTT.

This clonotype came up a few times. The rearrangement uses TRBV4-1 and TRBJ2-7, with D possibly being TRBD2 (6 bases). Looked up from germline, CDR1 is MGHRA and CDR2 is YSYEKL. V was cut by 2 bases and J by 2 bases, with 13 bases left in between. The CDR3 is 15 residues long. Written as DNA, the CDR3 is TGCGCCAGCAGCCAATTTGAACTAGCCACCTACGAGCAGTACTTC. Translated, it gives CASSQFELATYEQYF.

The chain employs TRBV7-2 and TRBJ2-1; no reliable D call. The length of the CDR3 is 15 residues. CDR1 is SGHTA, CDR2 FQGNSA, per germline. V dropped 1 base and J dropped 6 bases, with 13 bases sitting between them. In nucleotides, the CDR3 is TGTGCCAGCAGCTTAGGGGCCGCCCCGGGCAATGAGCAGTTCTTC. It translates to CASSLGAAPGNEQFF.

This clonotype was observed a few times. The rearrangement links TRBV29-1 to TRBJ1-2; D possibly corresponds to TRBD1 (6 bases). Trimming took off 4 bases at V and 6 bases at J, with 15 bases between the two ends. Germline CDR1 is SQVTM and CDR2 is ANQGSEA. The CDR3 spans 13 residues. The DNA of the CDR3 is TGCAGCGTTGTCACAGGGAGTGGAAATGGCTACACCTTC. Its translation: CSVVTGSGNGYTF.

This clonotype appeared many times. This chain connects TRBV10-3 to TRBJ1-4; no reliable D call. Deletions cut 6 bases from V and 5 bases from J, with 7 bases between. Germline V gene sequence: CDR1 ENHRY, CDR2 SYGVKD. The CDR3 contains 12 residues. As DNA, the CDR3 is TGTGCCATCAGCGGGGAAAATGAAAAACTGTTTTTT. It translates to CAISGENEKLFF.

This clonotype was observed a few times. The J gene is TRBJ2-4, the V gene TRBV12-3 or TRBV12-4; TRBD1 is a possible D gene (6 bases). The CDR3 spans 16 residues. Trimming removed 4 bases from V and 0 bases from J, with 13 bases in between. This chain's CDR3 is CASSSGQLIAKNIQYF. Written as DNA, the CDR3 is TGTGCCAGCAGTTCCGGACAGTTAATAGCCAAAAACATTCAGTACTTC.

A note on this clonotype: An end of the junction does not agree with germline; a read error may underlie this. The chain employs TRBV7-2 and TRBJ2-1; D gene uncertain. The germline gives CDR1 SGHTA, CDR2 FQGNSA. This CDR3 comprises 13 residues. CDR3 in DNA: TGTGCCAGCAGCTTAGACCCCCTTAATGTGCAGTTCTTC. Translating it yields CASSLDPLNVQFF.

This clonotype was seen more than once but under ten times. V and J are TRBV20-1 and TRBJ1-3, with D unresolved. The CDR3 is made up of 17 amino acids. Germline V gene sequence: CDR1 DFQATT, CDR2 SNEGSKA (reference sequence). Trimming cost V 1 base and J 0 bases, with 16 bases left between them. The DNA for the CDR3 is TGCAGTGCTAGAGGACCTGTTGACCTGTTCTCTGGAAACACCATATATTTT. Protein: CSARGPVDLFSGNTIYF.

This clonotype was observed many times. The rearrangement uses TRBV4-3 and TRBJ1-1; possibly TRBD1 for D (5 bases). The CDR3 has 13 residues. Germline-derived CDR1 and CDR2 are LGHNA and YSLEER. Trimming took off 2 bases at V and 3 bases at J, with 7 bases between the two ends. The CDR3 coding sequence is TGCGCCAGCAGCCAACAGGGAGACACTGAAGCTTTCTTT. Its translation: CASSQQGDTEAFF.

This rearrangement joins TRBV9 to TRBJ2-4; TRBD2 might be the D (5 bases). The germline gives CDR1 SGDLS, CDR2 YYNGEE. V lost 0 bases, J lost 6 bases, and 13 bases lay in between. This CDR3 is 15 amino acids long. Here the CDR3 reads CASSVAGSVGNIQYF. CDR3 DNA: TGTGCCAGCAGCGTAGCTGGGAGCGTGGGAAACATTCAGTACTTC. Together with reference TRBV9 and TRBJ2-4, the CDR3 gives the full variable domain: DSGVTQTPKHLITATGQRVTLRCSPRSGDLSVYWYQQSLDQGLQFLIQYYNGEERAKGNILERFSAQQFPDLHSELNLSSLELGDSALYFCASSVAGSVGNIQYFGAGTRLSVL.

V gene TRBV20-1 combines with J gene TRBJ2-7; TRBD1 matches 9 bases. CDR1 and CDR2 (germline): DFQATT, SNEGSKA (reference sequence). The CDR3 sequence is 14 residues long. The junction had 10 bases not matched to a gene; V was cut back by 6 bases and J by 4 bases. The CDR3 protein is CSARTGGTGYEQYF. The CDR3, as DNA: TGCAGTGCCCGAACAGGGGGCACGGGATACGAGCAGTACTTC.

A few counts support this clonotype. The chain couples TRBV5-1 to TRBJ2-7; unclear D gene. CDR1 and CDR2 from the germline V gene are SGHRS and YFSETQ. V was clipped by 2 bases and J by 1 base, with 10 bases between them. The CDR3 consists of 14 residues. CDR3 amino acids: CASSFGKSSYEQYF. CDR3 nucleotides: TGCGCCAGCAGCTTTGGTAAGTCGTCCTACGAGCAGTACTTC.

This chain joins TRBV10-3 and TRBJ2-5; no firm D call. This CDR3 comprises 14 residues. Germline CDR1 and CDR2: ENHRY and SYGVKD. V dropped 7 bases and J dropped 5 bases, with 17 bases sitting between them. The CDR3 DNA reads TGTGCCATCAAAGTAGGTCGTCAAACCGAGACCCAGTACTTC. Encoded protein: CAIKVGRQTETQYF.

The sample holds many counts of this clonotype. The chain carries TRBV4-2 and TRBJ2-1, with TRBD1 matching 8 bases. The length of the CDR3 is 15 residues. Germline V gives CDR1 LGHNA, CDR2 YNFKEQ. V dropped 1 base and J dropped 8; count of bases not matched to a gene: 7. The CDR3 sequence: CASSQVGQGSDEQFF. The DNA of the CDR3 is TGTGCCAGCAGCCAAGTTGGACAGGGCAGCGATGAGCAGTTCTTC.

This clonotype has just a few counts. V usage is TRBV5-1 and J usage is TRBJ1-1; a weak D match, TRBD1 (6 bases). The V gene lost 4 bases and the J gene lost 3 bases, with 10 bases spanning the gap. This CDR3 is built from 13 residues. CDR1 is SGHRS and CDR2 is YFSETQ in the germline V gene. The CDR3, as DNA: TGCGCCAGCAGCAATTCAGGGGACACTGAAGCTTTCTTT. Protein product: CASSNSGDTEAFF.

J is TRBJ2-3 and V is TRBV11-2, with TRBD2 matching over 11 bases. CDR1 and CDR2 (germline): SGHAT, FQNNGV. V dropped 5 bases and J dropped 3; count of bases not matched to a gene: 4. The CDR3 is made up of 15 amino acids. The chain's CDR3 is CASSISGRATDTQYF. In DNA, the CDR3 is TGTGCCAGCAGCATTAGCGGGAGGGCGACAGATACGCAGTATTTT.

This clonotype was counted at least ten times. The chain links TRBV12-3 or TRBV12-4 to TRBJ2-3, with TRBD2 identical over 8 bases. The CDR3 runs 15 residues. V lost 3 bases to trimming and J lost 6 bases; unmatched junction nucleotides: 8. The CDR3 sequence is CASSFPGRAEDTQYF. CDR3 coding DNA: TGTGCCAGCAGTTTCCCCGGGAGGGCCGAGGATACGCAGTATTTT.

The chain joins TRBV12-3 or TRBV12-4 to TRBJ2-7; 9 positions match TRBD2. The CDR3 consists of 16 residues. V was pared by 5 bases and J by 1 base, with 9 bases of the junction left unmatched. CDR3 protein: CASSPSRAGGSYEQYF. CDR3 sequence (DNA): TGTGCCAGCAGTCCGTCGAGGGCGGGGGGGTCCTACGAGCAGTACTTC.